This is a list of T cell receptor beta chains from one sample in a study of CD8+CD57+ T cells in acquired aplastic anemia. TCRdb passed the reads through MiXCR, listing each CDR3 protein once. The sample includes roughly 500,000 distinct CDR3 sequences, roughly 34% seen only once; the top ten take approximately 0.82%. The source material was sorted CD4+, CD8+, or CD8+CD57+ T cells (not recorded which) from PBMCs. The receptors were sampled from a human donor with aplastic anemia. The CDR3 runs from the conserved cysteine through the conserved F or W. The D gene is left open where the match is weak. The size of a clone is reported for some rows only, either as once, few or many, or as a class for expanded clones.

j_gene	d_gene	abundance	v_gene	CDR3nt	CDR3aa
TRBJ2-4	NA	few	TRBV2	TGTGCCAGCAGAGAGGGGGACCCCCTGAACATTCAGTACTTC	CASREGDPLNIQYF
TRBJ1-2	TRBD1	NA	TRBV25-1	TGTGCCAGCAGTGGAGGGACAGGGGTTTGGTATGGCTACGCCTTC	CASSGGTGVWYGYAF
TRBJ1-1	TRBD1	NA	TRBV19	TGTGCCAGTAGTCCCCCTGGGACAGTCGAAGCTTTCTTT	CASSPPGTVEAFF
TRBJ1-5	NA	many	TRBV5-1	TGCGCCAGCAGCTTGGAAGGAACAGGTCAGCCCCAGCATTTT	CASSLEGTGQPQHF
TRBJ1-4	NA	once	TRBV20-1	TGCAGTGCTGCGTGGGGACGGGGAAATGAAAAACTGTTTTTT	CSAAWGRGNEKLFF
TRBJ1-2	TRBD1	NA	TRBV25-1	TGTGCCAGCAGTGCTAGTCTACAGGGGATGAACTATGGCTACACCTTC	CASSASLQGMNYGYTF
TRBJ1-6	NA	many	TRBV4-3	TGCGCCAGCAGCCAAGATCTTGGACTGGGGAATTCACCCCTCCACTTT	CASSQDLGLGNSPLHF
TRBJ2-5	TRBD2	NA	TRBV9	TGTGCCAGCAGCTTGTGGTTAGCGGGAGGTCCGGAGACCCAGTACTTC	CASSLWLAGGPETQYF
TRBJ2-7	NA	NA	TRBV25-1	TGTGCCAGCGGTGCGGTAAGCAACTACGAGCAGTACTTC	CASGAVSNYEQYF
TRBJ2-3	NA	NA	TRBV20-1	TGCAGTGCTAGTTGGGGGCCTAACACAGATACGCAGTATTTT	CSASWGPNTDTQYF
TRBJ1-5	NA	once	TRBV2	TGTGCCAGCAGTTTTGACAGAAGCAATCAGCCCCAGCATTTT	CASSFDRSNQPQHF
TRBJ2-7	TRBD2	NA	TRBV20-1	TGCAGTGCCCAGGGACTAGCGGGAGGGGCCTACGAGCAGTACTTC	CSAQGLAGGAYEQYF
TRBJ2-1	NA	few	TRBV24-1	TGTGCCACCAGTGATTCCCAAAACGCCTACAATGAGCAGTTCTTC	CATSDSQNAYNEQFF
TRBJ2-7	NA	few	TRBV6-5	TGTGCCAGCAGTTACGACGATCGTTCGGTCGCGCAGTACTTC	CASSYDDRSVAQYF
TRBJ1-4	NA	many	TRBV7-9	TGTGCCAGCAGCTTAAGTACAGGTGGCGAAAAACTGTTTTTT	CASSLSTGGEKLFF
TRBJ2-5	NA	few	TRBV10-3	TGTGCCACCGACAGTGGCGAGGAGACCCAGTACTTC	CATDSGEETQYF
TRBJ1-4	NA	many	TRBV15	TGTGCCACCAGCAGAGATGCGGCAGGGCTAAGAAAACTGTTTTTT	CATSRDAAGLRKLFF
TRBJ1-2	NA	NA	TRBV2	TGTGCCAGCAGCGGGGACGGTGCTAACTATGGCTACACCTTC	CASSGDGANYGYTF
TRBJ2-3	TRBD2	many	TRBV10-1	TGCGCCAGCGCCGGGACTAGCGGGAGGCAAAGCACAGATACGCAGTATTTT	CASAGTSGRQSTDTQYF
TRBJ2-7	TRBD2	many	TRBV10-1	TGCGCCAGCCAGAAACAGCGGGGCTCCTACGAGCAGTACTTC	CASQKQRGSYEQYF
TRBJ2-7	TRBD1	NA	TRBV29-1	TGCAGCGAAGGCCGAGACAGGGAGCTCTACGAGCAGTACTTC	CSEGRDRELYEQYF
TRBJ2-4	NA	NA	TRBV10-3	TGTGCCAGCAGTGAGCCGGGCGGGATCGGTAACATTCAGTACTTC	CASSEPGGIGNIQYF
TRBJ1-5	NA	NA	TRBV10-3	TGTGCCATCAGTGAGCTAGCTCTTGAGATCACAGATACGCAGCATTTT	CAISELALEITDTQHF
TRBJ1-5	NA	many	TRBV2	TGTGCCAGCAGTGGACAGTTAAATCAGCCCCAGCATTTT	CASSGQLNQPQHF
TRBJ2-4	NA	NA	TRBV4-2	TGTGCCAGCAGCATATTCGGACGCGTAAAAAACATTCAGTACTTC	CASSIFGRVKNIQYF
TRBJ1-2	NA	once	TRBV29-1	TGCAGCGTTAGTGACACGGGGGGCTATGGCTACACCTTC	CSVSDTGGYGYTF
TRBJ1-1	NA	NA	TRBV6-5	TGTGCCAGCAGTTACTCGTCCGGGGGCACTGAAGCTTTCTTT	CASSYSSGGTEAFF
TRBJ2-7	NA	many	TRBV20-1	TGCAGTGCCGCCAGGGGATGGACCTACGAGCAGTACTTC	CSAARGWTYEQYF
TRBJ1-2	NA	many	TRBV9	TGTGCCAGCAGCGTAGAAATCGGGGGAGCTGGCTACACCTTC	CASSVEIGGAGYTF
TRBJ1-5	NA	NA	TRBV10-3	TGTGCCATCAGTGAACAGGGCCCAAGTCAGCCCCAGCACTTT	CAISEQGPSQPQHF
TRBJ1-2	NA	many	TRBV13	TGTGCCAGCAGCTTAGGGCGAACCGGCTACACCTTC	CASSLGRTGYTF
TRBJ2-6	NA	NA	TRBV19	TGTGCCAGTAGTAACCCGAGCTCTGGGGCCAACGTCCTGACTTTC	CASSNPSSGANVLTF
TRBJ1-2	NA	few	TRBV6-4	TGTGCCAGCAGTGGCTTCCGGGAGTCGACTACTGTCCCATATGGCTACACCTTC	CASSGFRESTTVPYGYTF
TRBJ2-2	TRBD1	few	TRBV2	TGTGCCAGCAGCGACAGGGGTCATGCCGGGGAGCTGTTTTTT	CASSDRGHAGELFF
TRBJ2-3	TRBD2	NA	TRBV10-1	TGTGCCAGCAGCGGGGGGGAGGGAGCAGATACGCAGTATTTT	CASSGGEGADTQYF
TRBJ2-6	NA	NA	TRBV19	TGTGCCAGTAGTCCAGGGGCTGGGGCCAACGTCCTGACTTTC	CASSPGAGANVLTF
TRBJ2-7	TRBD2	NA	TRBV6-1	TGTGCCAGCAGTGCTATACCGACTAGCTCAGCATACGAGCAGTACTTC	CASSAIPTSSAYEQYF
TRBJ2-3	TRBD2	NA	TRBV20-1	TGCAGTGCTGGCGGGGGGCCAGATACGCAGTATTTT	CSAGGGPDTQYF
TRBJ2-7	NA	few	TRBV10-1	TGCGCCAGCAGGATAACAGGGTACGAGCAGTACTTC	CASRITGYEQYF
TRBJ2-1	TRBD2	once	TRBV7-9	TGTGCCAGCAGCTTAGCATCCGGGACTAGCGGGAGGAGCTCCTACAATGAGCAGTTCTTC	CASSLASGTSGRSSYNEQFF
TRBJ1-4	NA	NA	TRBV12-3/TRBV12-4	TGTGCCAGCAGTCCTCGGGCGGAAAAACTGTTTTTT	CASSPRAEKLFF
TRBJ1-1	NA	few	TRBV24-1	TGTGCCACCATTTATCACCCGCAAATGGGGAAAGGTGTAACTGAAGCTTTCTTT	CATIYHPQMGKGVTEAFF
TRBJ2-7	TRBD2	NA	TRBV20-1	TGCAGTGCTAACGCTAGCGGGGGAGTCTACGAGCAGTACTTC	CSANASGGVYEQYF
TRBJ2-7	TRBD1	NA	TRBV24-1	TGTGCCACCAGTGAGGGACAGGCGGACGAGCAGTACTTC	CATSEGQADEQYF
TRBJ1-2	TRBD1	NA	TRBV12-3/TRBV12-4	TGTGCCAGCAGTTTGACAGGGAACTTTGGCTACACCTTC	CASSLTGNFGYTF
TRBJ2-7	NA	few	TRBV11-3	TGTGCCAGCAGCTTAGATGTGAGTCGGGGAGGCGAGCAGTACTTC	CASSLDVSRGGEQYF
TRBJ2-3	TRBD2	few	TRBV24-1	TGTGCCACCAGTGGGGGACTAGTGGCAGATACGCAGTATTTT	CATSGGLVADTQYF
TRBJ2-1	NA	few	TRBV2	TGTGCCAGCAATCGACCCCCGTTAAGGTACAATGAGCAGTTCTTC	CASNRPPLRYNEQFF
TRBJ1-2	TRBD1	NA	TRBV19	TGTGCCAGTAGTACAGACAGGGCCCACTATGGCTACACCTTC	CASSTDRAHYGYTF
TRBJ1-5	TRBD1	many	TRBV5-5	TGTGCCAGCAGCTTCGGGACAGCTAATCAGCCCCAGCATTTT	CASSFGTANQPQHF
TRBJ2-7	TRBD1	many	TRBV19	TGTGCCAGTAGTTGGAGGACAGGGAACTACGAGCAGTACTTC	CASSWRTGNYEQYF
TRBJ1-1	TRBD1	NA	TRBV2	TGTGCCAGCAGTTACCTCCGACAGGGAACTGAAGCTTTCTTT	CASSYLRQGTEAFF
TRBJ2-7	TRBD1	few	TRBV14	TGTGCCAGCAGCCAAAACCCCGGGACAGGGTTCTACGAGCAGTACTTC	CASSQNPGTGFYEQYF
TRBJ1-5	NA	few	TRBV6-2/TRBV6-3	TGTGCCAGCAGGCCAGCGGGTGGCAATCAGCCCCAGCATTTT	CASRPAGGNQPQHF
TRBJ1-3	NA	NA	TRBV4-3	TGCGCCAGCAGCCAAACTGGGACAACAAGGGAAAACACCATATATTTT	CASSQTGTTRENTIYF
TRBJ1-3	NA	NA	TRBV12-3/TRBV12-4	TGTGCCAGCAGTTTTTTGAGGTCGGCCTCTGGAAACACCATATATTTT	CASSFLRSASGNTIYF
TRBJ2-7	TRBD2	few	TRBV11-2	TGTGCCAGCAGCTTAGTGGGACTAGCGGGAGGGAACTCCTACGAGCAGTACTTC	CASSLVGLAGGNSYEQYF
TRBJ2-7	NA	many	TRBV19	TGTGCCACCTCCAGGACAGCCTCCTACGAGCAGTACTTC	CATSRTASYEQYF
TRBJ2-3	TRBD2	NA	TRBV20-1	TGCAGTGCCGTCAAGATAGCGGGGCCAACAGATACGCAGTATTTT	CSAVKIAGPTDTQYF
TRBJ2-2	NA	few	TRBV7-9	TGTGCCAGCAGCCCAATGCGGACAGCCGTCGGGGAGCTGTTTTTT	CASSPMRTAVGELFF